Below are 14 T cell receptor beta chains sequenced from a single sample in a study of cytomegalovirus exposure and HLA in healthy donors. PCR employed 60 Vbeta and 13 Jbeta primers. Libraries were prepared by immunoSEQ multiplex PCR; TCRdb keeps only in-frame clonotypes and omits some of them. The table records about 170,000 clones, less than 80% of them present only once. Material: PBMCs. All receptors derive from a female donor in good health and CMV-seronegative.

This clone was counted only a few times. The chain links TRBV5-6 to TRBJ2-1, with TRBD2 matching 11 bases. The V gene's germline CDR1 is SGHDT and CDR2 YYEEEE. The CDR3 covers 19 residues. J lost 0 bases, V lost 1 base, and 9 bases had no gene match. CDR3 sequence: CASSLILAGGKSSYNEQFF. In DNA, the CDR3 is TGTGCCAGCAGCTTGATCCTAGCGGGAGGCAAGAGCTCCTACAATGAGCAGTTCTTC.

This clone was detected only once. This rearrangement joins TRBV9 to TRBJ1-3; no firm D call. Germline-derived CDR1 and CDR2 are SGDLS and YYNGEE. The V end was cut by 4 bases, the J end by 3 bases, with 5 bases between. The CDR3 is 12 residues long. The CDR3 DNA follows: TGTGCCAGCAGCTCCCTTGGAAACACCATATATTTT. Protein sequence: CASSSLGNTIYF.

This chain connects TRBV28 to TRBJ1-1; TRBD1 matches 7 bases. The CDR3 totals 15 residues. Germline V CDR1 and CDR2: MDHEN, SYDVKM. The junction had 10 bases not matched to a gene; V was cut back by 7 bases and J by 2 bases. The CDR3 region is CASTLPQGSNTEAFF. Written as DNA, the CDR3 is TGTGCCAGCACCCTCCCACAGGGGAGTAACACTGAAGCTTTCTTT.

The rearrangement uses TRBV2 and TRBJ2-5; unclear D gene. Germline assignment: CDR1 SNHLY and CDR2 FYNNEI. Trimming took off 9 bases at V and 5 bases at J, with 13 bases between the two ends. The CDR3 length is 12 residues. The CDR3 reads CASCTIPETQYF. The CDR3 DNA sequence: TGTGCCAGTTGTACAATCCCCGAGACCCAGTACTTC.

The chain carries TRBV30 and TRBJ2-3, with 7 bases that match TRBD1. The CDR3 consists of 12 residues. Germline V CDR1 and CDR2: GTSNPN, SVGIG (reference sequence). Trimming cost V 0 bases and J 6 bases; bases outside gene matches: 0. CDR3 nucleotides: TGTGCCTGGAGTGTCAGGGGGGATACGCAGTATTTT. Amino acids: CAWSVRGDTQYF.

The gene calls are TRBV7-8 and TRBJ2-3, with D possibly TRBD2 on 6 matching bases. The germline V gene has CDR1 SGHVS and CDR2 FQNEAQ. The CDR3 covers 16 residues. The V end was cut by 3 bases, the J end by 3 bases, with 16 bases between. For the CDR3, the DNA is TGTGCCAGCAGCTTCTTGCTGGGGGGAATGACAGATACGCAGTATTTT. This encodes CASSFLLGGMTDTQYF. The entire variable domain, with the rest obtained from reference TRBV7-8 and TRBJ2-3, is as follows: GAGVSQSPRYKVAKRGQDVALRCDPISGHVSLFWYQQALGQGPEFLTYFQNEAQLDKSGLPSDRFFAERPEGSVSTLKIQRTQQEDSAVYLCASSFLLGGMTDTQYFGPGTRLTVL.

This chain uses TRBV7-9 with TRBJ1-1; D ambiguous. The germline V and J ends were trimmed by 5 bases and 2 bases, with 15 bases remaining between them. The CDR3 loop spans 15 amino acids. Germline V gives CDR1 SEHNR, CDR2 FQNEAQ (reference sequence). The CDR3 loop is CASSPVGRANTEAFF. The CDR3 DNA reads as TGTGCCAGCAGCCCCGTCGGGAGGGCTAACACTGAAGCTTTCTTT.

V and J are TRBV6-5 and TRBJ1-4; weak D call: TRBD1 (5 bases). The CDR3 covers 15 residues. The V gene's germline CDR1 is MNHEY and CDR2 SVGAGI. V was clipped by 2 bases and J by 7 bases, with 14 bases between them. The CDR3 region is CASSYQTGLFEKLFF. The CDR3 nucleotides are TGTGCCAGCAGTTACCAGACGGGACTCTTTGAAAAACTGTTTTTT.

The rearrangement links TRBV7-8 to TRBJ2-7, with D perhaps TRBD1 (6 bases). There are 18 residues in the CDR3. Germline CDR1 SGHVS, CDR2 FQNEAQ. Trimming removed 0 bases from V and 2 bases from J, with 20 bases in between. The CDR3 reads CASSLARFGTGLAYEQYF. CDR3 in DNA: TGTGCCAGCAGCTTAGCCCGGTTCGGAACAGGGTTGGCCTACGAGCAGTACTTC.

This clone was seen a single time. This sequence joins TRBV6-4 and TRBJ2-3, with 9 bases that match TRBD2. There are 15 residues in the CDR3. Germline V gene sequence: CDR1 MRHNA, CDR2 SNTAGT. V lost 3 bases, J lost 6 bases, and 7 bases stayed unmatched. The CDR3 DNA sequence: TGTGCCAGCAGTGAGCGGGGGGGCACCGGCGATACGCAGTATTTT. The encoded protein is CASSERGGTGDTQYF.

This clone was found a few times. The chain recombines TRBV5-1 with TRBJ1-2; maybe TRBD1 (6 bases). V was cut by 4 bases and J by 0 bases, with 16 bases left in between. Germline lookup yields CDR1 SGHRS and CDR2 YFSETQ. The CDR3 contains 16 residues. DNA for the CDR3: TGCGCCAGCAGCCAAATGGGGACAAGGACTAACTATGGCTACACCTTC. Protein: CASSQMGTRTNYGYTF. The variable domain in full, completed from reference TRBV5-1 and TRBJ1-2, reads KAGVTQTPRYLIKTRGQQVTLSCSPISGHRSVSWYQQTPGQGLQFLFEYFSETQRNKGNFPGRFSGRQFSNSRSEMNVSTLELGDSALYLCASSQMGTRTNYGYTFGSGTRLTVV.

The chain carries TRBV28 and TRBJ2-7; 11 bases match TRBD2. CDR1 MDHEN and CDR2 SYDVKM come from the germline V gene. The J segment lost 5 bases and the V segment lost 6 bases, leaving 9 bases of the junction unmatched. The CDR3 is 15 residues long. CDR3 nucleotide sequence: TGTGCCAGCAGCTCCGCGACTAGCGGGATCCACGAGCAGTACTTC. Its translation is CASSSATSGIHEQYF.

The CDR3 bases are TGTGCCAGCAGTGACCTCAAAGGACAGGGGGGATTAGTTGAAGCTTTCTTT. Its translation: CASSDLKGQGGLVEAFF. The chain has TRBV2 and TRBJ1-1, with TRBD1 matching over 10 bases. The CDR3 length is 17 residues. Germline assignment: CDR1 SNHLY and CDR2 FYNNEI. With 3 bases clipped from V and 7 bases from J, the junction kept 14 bases outside the gene matches.

The V call is TRBV6-5, the J call TRBJ1-1; possibly TRBD1 for D (6 bases). Trimming shortened V by 6 bases and J by 1 base, and 15 bases separated the two germline ends. Germline V gene lookup returns CDR1 MNHEY and CDR2 SVGAGI. The CDR3 runs 15 residues. The CDR3 DNA reads as TGTGCCAGCAGCACGACCAGGGGCCCGAACACTGAAGCTTTCTTT. As protein: CASSTTRGPNTEAFF.